This T cell receptor beta chain was recovered during a study of cytomegalovirus exposure and HLA in healthy donors. Regarding the study as a whole: About 90% or about 30% of the time was how often most TCR beta V segments were productive, according to an earlier analysis.

The PCR had 60 Vbeta and 13 Jbeta primers. Using immunoSEQ multiplex PCR, the repertoire was profiled, and TCRdb retains in-frame clones only, with some absent. The sample yields around 130,000 clones, 74% seen once. This clone was detected once. Its matching antigen is unknown. V lost 4 bases and J lost 6, with 16 bases in between. This CDR3 is 15 amino acids long. CDR1 is MNHNS, CDR2 SASEGT, per germline. The clonotype comes from a woman aged 50 to 60 in good health and CMV-seropositive. The sequenced material came from PBMCs. The V call is TRBV6-1, the J call TRBJ1-5; D may be TRBD1 (5 bases). The CDR3 spells CASSVGRDLGQPQHF. The CDR3 DNA is TGTGCCAGCAGTGTGGGCAGGGATCTTGGTCAGCCCCAGCATTTT.